This T cell receptor (beta chain) emerged from a study of T cells after yellow fever vaccination. There are many counts of this clonotype. V lost 7 bases and J lost 2; bases outside the gene matches: 9. Per germline, CDR1 SGHRS and CDR2 YFSETQ. The CDR3 is made up of 15 amino acids. TCRdb re-derived calls from the 5' RACE reads in MiXCR, one entry per CDR3 protein. The sample lists roughly 120,000 distinct CDR3 sequences; 7.2% were seen once. The specimen was CD4+ T cells sorted from PBMCs, collected approximately 40 days after the first yellow fever vaccination. This sequence was found in a man between 18 and 29 years old who received the YFV17D yellow fever vaccine. This chain uses TRBV5-1 with TRBJ2-3; 8 bases are shared with TRBD2. The CDR3 bases are TGCGCCAGCGCTCCCCCACTAGCGGACACAGATACGCAGTATTTT. Translated, it gives CASAPPLADTDTQYF.